This T cell receptor beta chain appears in the sequencing data of a study of lymphopenia after photon versus proton radiotherapy. Study results and caveats: Authors raise, but do not show, better survival with proton therapy. Relative stability marked proton patients; photon patients lost diversity and naive cells. Post-nadir diversity loss with photons came from oligoclonal expansion, particularly CD8+ Temra cells. Larger post-nadir TCR diversity loss correlated inversely with survival in deceased patients.

This CDR3 has 13 amino acids. V lost 3 bases to trimming and J lost 10 bases, with 10 bases between them. The germline gives CDR1 SGHDN, CDR2 FVKESK. A word on this clone: Its antigen is not identified.

The assay was immunoSEQ multiplex PCR, and TCRdb's table has in-frame clones only and misses some. The sample shows approximately 30,000 clones, about 93% of them seen only once. This material consisted of peripheral blood, taken from a patient treated with photon-based radiotherapy. The clonotype was recovered from a woman aged 50 to 60 with cholangiocarcinoma. The chain couples TRBV14 to TRBJ1-6; D remains unclear. The CDR3 DNA sequence: TGTGCCAGCAGCCAGGCCGGAGGGTCACCCCTCCACTTT. Amino acids: CASSQAGGSPLHF.